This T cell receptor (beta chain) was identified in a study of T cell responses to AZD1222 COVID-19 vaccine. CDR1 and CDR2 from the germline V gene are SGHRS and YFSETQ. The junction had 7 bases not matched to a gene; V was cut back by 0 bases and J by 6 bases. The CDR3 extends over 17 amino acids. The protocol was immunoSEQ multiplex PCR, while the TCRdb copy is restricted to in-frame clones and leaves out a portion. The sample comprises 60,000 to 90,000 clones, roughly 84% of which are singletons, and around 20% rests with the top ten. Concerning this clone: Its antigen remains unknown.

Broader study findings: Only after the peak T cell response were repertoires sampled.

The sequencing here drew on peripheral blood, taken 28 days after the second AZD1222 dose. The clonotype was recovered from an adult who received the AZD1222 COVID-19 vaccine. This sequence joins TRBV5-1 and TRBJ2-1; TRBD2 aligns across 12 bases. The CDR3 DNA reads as TGCGCCAGCAGCTTGGGTCCTAGCGGGGGGGCTGTCAATGAGCAGTTCTTC. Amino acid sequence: CASSLGPSGGAVNEQFF.